This TCR beta chain was identified in a study of early T cells in non-severe SARS-CoV-2 infection. Looking at the study overall: Chains stayed unpaired after sequencing of bulk RNA from unsorted whole blood. Study-level findings and limits: Sequences matched to VDJdb favored anti-spike CD8 responses, while private and CD4 specificities were missed.

Unique molecular identifiers were affixed to single, distinct cDNA molecules. TCRdb reprocessed the 5' RACE reads with MiXCR, giving one entry per CDR3 protein. This table has over 30,000 distinct CDR3 sequences, about 7% appearing once. Deletions cut 6 bases from V and 0 bases from J, with 13 bases between. CDR3 length equals 15 residues. Germline V gene data show CDR1 as MDHEN and CDR2 as SYDVKM. This clonotype appeared many times. Antigen specificity is unknown. The sequence was collected from an adult who was a healthcare worker with PCR-confirmed SARS-CoV-2 infection or an uninfected control (not recorded which). The sample here was whole blood, taken at baseline. This sequence joins TRBV28 and TRBJ2-3; D perhaps matches TRBD2 (5 bases). The CDR3 DNA follows: TGTGCCAGCAGCCTACTAGTTGTCAGCACAGATACGCAGTATTTT. It encodes CASSLLVVSTDTQYF.